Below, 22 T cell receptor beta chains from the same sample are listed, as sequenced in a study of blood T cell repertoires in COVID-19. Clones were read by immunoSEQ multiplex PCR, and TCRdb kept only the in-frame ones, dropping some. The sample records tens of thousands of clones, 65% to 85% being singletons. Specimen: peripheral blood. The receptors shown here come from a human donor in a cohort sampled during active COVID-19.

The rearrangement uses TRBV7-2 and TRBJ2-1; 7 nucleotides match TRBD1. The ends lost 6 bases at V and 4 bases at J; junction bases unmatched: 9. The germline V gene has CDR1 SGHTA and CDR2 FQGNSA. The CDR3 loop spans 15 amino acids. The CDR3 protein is CASRRDRQVYNEQFF. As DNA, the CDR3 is TGTGCCAGCAGACGGGACAGACAAGTTTACAATGAGCAGTTCTTC.

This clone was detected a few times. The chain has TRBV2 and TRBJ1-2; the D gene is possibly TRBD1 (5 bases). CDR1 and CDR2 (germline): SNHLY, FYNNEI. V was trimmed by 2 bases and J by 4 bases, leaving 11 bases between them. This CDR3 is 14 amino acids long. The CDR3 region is CASSEREGFYGYTF. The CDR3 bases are TGTGCCAGCAGTGAAAGGGAGGGGTTCTATGGCTACACCTTC.

CDR3 amino acids: CSVQDRTQYF. CDR3 coding DNA: TGCAGCGTTCAGGATCGTACGCAGTATTTT. The chain has TRBV29-1 and TRBJ2-3; D is unclear. CDR3 size: 10 residues. Germline V gene data show CDR1 as SQVTM and CDR2 as ANQGSEA. The V end was cut by 5 bases, the J end by 8 bases, with 8 bases between.

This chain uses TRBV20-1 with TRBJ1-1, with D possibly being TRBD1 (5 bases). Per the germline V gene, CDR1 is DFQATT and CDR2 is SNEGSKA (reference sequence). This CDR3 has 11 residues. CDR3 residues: CSQRGGLEAFF. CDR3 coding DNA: TGCAGCCAACGGGGGGGACTTGAAGCTTTCTTT.

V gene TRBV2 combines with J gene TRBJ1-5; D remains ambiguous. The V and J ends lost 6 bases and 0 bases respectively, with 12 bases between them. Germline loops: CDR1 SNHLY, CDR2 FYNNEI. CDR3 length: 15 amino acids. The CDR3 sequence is CASSGTEYSNQPQHF. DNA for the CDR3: TGTGCCAGCAGCGGAACGGAGTATAGCAATCAGCCCCAGCATTTT.

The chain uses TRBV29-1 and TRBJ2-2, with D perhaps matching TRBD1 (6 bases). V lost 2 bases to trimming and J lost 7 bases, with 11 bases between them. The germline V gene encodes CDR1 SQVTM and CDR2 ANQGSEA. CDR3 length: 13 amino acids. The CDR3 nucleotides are TGCAGCGTTGAACGATTAGGGGGCGGGGAGCTGTTTTTT. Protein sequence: CSVERLGGGELFF.

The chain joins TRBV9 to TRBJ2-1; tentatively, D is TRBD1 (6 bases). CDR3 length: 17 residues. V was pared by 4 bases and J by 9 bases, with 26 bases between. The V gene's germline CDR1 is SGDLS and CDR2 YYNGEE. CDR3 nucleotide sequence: TGTGCCAGCAGCCCCCCCTTTGGCAGGGGTAATATTGGTGAGCAGTTCTTC. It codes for CASSPPFGRGNIGEQFF.

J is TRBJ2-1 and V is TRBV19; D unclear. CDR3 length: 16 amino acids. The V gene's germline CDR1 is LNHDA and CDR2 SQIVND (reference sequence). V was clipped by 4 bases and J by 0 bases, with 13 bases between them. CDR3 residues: CASSRAPPGSYNEQFF. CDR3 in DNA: TGTGCCAGTAGTAGGGCTCCGCCCGGCTCCTACAATGAGCAGTTCTTC.

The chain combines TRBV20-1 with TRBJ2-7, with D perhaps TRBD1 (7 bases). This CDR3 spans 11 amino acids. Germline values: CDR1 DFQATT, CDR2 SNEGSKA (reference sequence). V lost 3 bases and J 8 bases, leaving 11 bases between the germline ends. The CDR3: CSARQGGQQYF. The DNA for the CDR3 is TGCAGTGCTAGGCAGGGGGGTCAGCAGTACTTC.

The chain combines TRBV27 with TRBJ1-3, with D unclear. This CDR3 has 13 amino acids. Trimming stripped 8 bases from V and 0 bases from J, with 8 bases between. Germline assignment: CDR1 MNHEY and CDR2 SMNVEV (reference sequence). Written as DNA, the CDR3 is TGTGCCAGCGGAGGCAGCTCTGGAAACACCATATATTTT. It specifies CASGGSSGNTIYF.

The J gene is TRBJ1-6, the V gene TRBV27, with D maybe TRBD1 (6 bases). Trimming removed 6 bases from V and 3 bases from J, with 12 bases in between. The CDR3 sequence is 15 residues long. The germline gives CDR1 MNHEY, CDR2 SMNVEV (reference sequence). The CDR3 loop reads CASSPGALYNSPLHF. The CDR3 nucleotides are TGTGCCAGCAGCCCAGGGGCCCTCTATAATTCACCCCTCCACTTT.

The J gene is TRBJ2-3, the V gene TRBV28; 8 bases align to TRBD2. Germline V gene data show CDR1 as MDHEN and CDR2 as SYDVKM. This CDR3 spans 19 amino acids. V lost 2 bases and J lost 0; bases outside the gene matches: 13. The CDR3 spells CASSLGVGAGATSTDTQYF. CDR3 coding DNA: TGTGCCAGCAGTTTAGGGGTAGGAGCGGGGGCCACTAGCACAGATACGCAGTATTTT.

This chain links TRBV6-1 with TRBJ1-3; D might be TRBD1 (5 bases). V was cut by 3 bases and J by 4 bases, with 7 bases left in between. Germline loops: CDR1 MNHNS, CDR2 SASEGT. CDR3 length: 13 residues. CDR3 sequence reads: CASSETVGNTIYF. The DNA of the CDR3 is TGTGCCAGCAGTGAGACAGTCGGAAACACCATATATTTT.

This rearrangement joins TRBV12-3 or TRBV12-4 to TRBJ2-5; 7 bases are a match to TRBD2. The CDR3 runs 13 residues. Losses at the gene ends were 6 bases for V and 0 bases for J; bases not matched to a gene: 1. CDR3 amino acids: CASRLADQETQYF. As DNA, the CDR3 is TGTGCCAGCAGGCTAGCGGACCAAGAGACCCAGTACTTC.

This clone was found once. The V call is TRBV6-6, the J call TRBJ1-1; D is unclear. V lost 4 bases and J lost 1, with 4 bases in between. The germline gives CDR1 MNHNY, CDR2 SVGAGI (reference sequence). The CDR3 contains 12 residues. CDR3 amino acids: CASSLKNTEAFF. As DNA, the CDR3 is TGTGCCAGCAGTTTAAAGAACACTGAAGCTTTCTTT.

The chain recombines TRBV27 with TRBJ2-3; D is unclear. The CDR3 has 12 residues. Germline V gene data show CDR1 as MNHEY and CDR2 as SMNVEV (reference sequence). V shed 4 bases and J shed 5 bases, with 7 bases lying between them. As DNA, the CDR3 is TGTGCCAGCAGTTCCCGACTAGATACGCAGTATTTT. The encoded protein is CASSSRLDTQYF.

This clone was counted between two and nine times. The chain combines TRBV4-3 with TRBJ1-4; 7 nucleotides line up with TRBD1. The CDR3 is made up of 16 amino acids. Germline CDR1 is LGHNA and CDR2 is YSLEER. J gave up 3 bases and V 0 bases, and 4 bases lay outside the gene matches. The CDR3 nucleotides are TGCGCCAGCAGCCAAGAGGGGACAGCATCTAATGAAAAACTGTTTTTT. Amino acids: CASSQEGTASNEKLFF.

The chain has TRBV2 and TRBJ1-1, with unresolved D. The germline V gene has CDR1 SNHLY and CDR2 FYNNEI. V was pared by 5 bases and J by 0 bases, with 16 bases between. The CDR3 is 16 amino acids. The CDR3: CASSPGSPRVNTEAFF. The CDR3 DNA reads TGTGCCAGCAGTCCCGGGAGTCCCCGGGTGAACACTGAAGCTTTCTTT.

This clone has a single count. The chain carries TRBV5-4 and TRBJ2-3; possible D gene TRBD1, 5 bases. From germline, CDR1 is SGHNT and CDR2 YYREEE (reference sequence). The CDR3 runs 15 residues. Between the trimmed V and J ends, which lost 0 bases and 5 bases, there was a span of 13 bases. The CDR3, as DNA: TGTGCCAGCAGCTTGGTTGGGCGAAGGGGAGATACGCAGTATTTT. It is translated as CASSLVGRRGDTQYF.

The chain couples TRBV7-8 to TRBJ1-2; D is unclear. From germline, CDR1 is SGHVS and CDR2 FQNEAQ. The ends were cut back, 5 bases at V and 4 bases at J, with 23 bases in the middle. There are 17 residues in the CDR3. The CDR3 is CASSPYRVPRGIYGYTF. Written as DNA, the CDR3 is TGTGCCAGCAGCCCTTACAGAGTCCCTAGAGGGATCTATGGCTACACCTTC.

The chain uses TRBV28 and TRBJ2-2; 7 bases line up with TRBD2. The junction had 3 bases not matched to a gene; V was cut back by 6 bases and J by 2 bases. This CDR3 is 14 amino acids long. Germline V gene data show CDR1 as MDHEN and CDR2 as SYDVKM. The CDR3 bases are TGTGCCAGCAGGGCGGGGGTCAACACCGGGGAGCTGTTTTTT. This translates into CASRAGVNTGELFF.

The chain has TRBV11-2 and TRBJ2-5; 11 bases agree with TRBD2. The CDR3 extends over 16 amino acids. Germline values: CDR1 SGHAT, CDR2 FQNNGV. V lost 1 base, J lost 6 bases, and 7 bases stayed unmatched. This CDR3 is CASSLGLASGGQTQYF. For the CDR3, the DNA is TGTGCCAGCAGCTTAGGTCTGGCTAGCGGGGGGCAGACCCAGTACTTC.